This T cell receptor beta chain was retrieved from a study of regulatory T cells in long-lasting Graves disease. Study context: It was over 5 years of antithyroid drugs, with positive TSH receptor antibodies, that meant persistent Graves' disease. Study observations and caveats: New patients shared fewer public clonotypes (around 980) than persistent patients did (roughly 2,500). The analysis examined peripheral blood only and excluded thyroid tissue. Patients with persistent disease showed a bias toward TRBV28, TRBJ1-2 and TRBJ2-5.

Noted time point: persistent/refractory GD, antithyroid drugs over 5 years with positive TRAb. With RNA extracted from PBMCs as input, the TCR library was made. Germline CDR1 is DFQATT and CDR2 is SNEGSKA (reference sequence). The CDR3 totals 17 residues. J lost 4 bases, V lost 0 bases, and 5 bases had no gene match. On this clonotype: Its antigen remains unidentified.

Library construction for TCR beta used iRepertoire HTBI primers and Arm-PCR of CDR3 regions. In TCRdb, the multiplex PCR reads were re-called with MiXCR into one record per CDR3 protein. Seen here are about 470,000 distinct CDR3 sequences, 20% to 25% observed once, and the top ten hold roughly 7%. V usage is TRBV20-1 and J usage is TRBJ1-6; the match to TRBD1 covers 11 bases. The receptor's source is a female donor with Graves disease. The specimen comprised peripheral blood mononuclear cells (PBMCs), sampled when the disease was refractory, from a patient treated with antithyroid drugs. DNA for the CDR3: TGCAGTGCTAGAGATTACGGACAGGGGGCGTATAATTCACCCCTCCACTTT. It codes for CSARDYGQGAYNSPLHF.